The 25 T cell receptor beta chains below all came from one sample that was sequenced in a study of cytomegalovirus exposure and HLA in healthy donors. PCR used 60 Vbeta primers and 13 Jbeta primers. Data came from immunoSEQ multiplex PCR; TCRdb stores just in-frame clones and leaves some out. Of a few hundred thousand clones in the sample, 80% were seen once. The sample comprised PBMCs. These receptors came from a girl aged 2 to 9 in good health and CMV-seronegative.

This clone was seen a few times. The chain uses TRBV2 and TRBJ1-4, with D unresolved. V lost 5 bases and J 1 base, leaving 8 bases between the germline ends. The CDR3 runs 14 residues. Germline lookup yields CDR1 SNHLY and CDR2 FYNNEI. CDR3 bases: TGTGCCAGCAGTTTGGGGAGAACTAATGAAAAACTGTTTTTT. Translating gives CASSLGRTNEKLFF.

The V and J genes are TRBV6-1 and TRBJ1-1, with unresolved D. V was cut by 5 bases and J by 1 base, with 14 bases left in between. Per germline, CDR1 MNHNS and CDR2 SASEGT. The CDR3 runs 15 residues. CDR3: CASSQKVQANTEAFF. The CDR3 nucleotides are TGTGCCAGCAGTCAGAAGGTGCAGGCGAACACTGAAGCTTTCTTT.

Only one count was recorded for this clone. This chain uses TRBV10-1 with TRBJ2-7, with D possibly TRBD1 on 6 matching bases. The ends were cut back, 5 bases at V and 5 bases at J, with 25 bases in the middle. Germline V gives CDR1 WNHNN, CDR2 SYGVQD (reference sequence). The CDR3 length is 17 residues. The CDR3 protein is CASSFLYRTEGGHEQYF. The CDR3 DNA reads TGCGCCAGCAGTTTCCTTTATAGGACAGAGGGCGGTCACGAGCAGTACTTC.

Concerning this clone: One end of the junction is discordant with germline, which a read error may explain. The chain combines TRBV6-5 with TRBJ1-1; a possible D gene is TRBD1 (6 bases). Looked up from germline, CDR1 is MNHEY and CDR2 is SVGAGI. This CDR3 comprises 13 residues. The CDR3, as DNA: TGTACCAGCAGTTACACACAGGGAACTGAAGCTTTCTTT. This codes for CTSSYTQGTEAFF.

This clone has just a few counts. The V call is TRBV30, the J call TRBJ1-1; 7 bases map to TRBD1. Trimming at V came to 3 bases and at J to 3 bases, leaving 10 bases not matched to a gene. This CDR3 spans 15 amino acids. The germline V gene has CDR1 GTSNPN and CDR2 SVGIG (reference sequence). CDR3 sequence reads: CAWRRYNRGHTEAFF. The CDR3 nucleotides are TGTGCCTGGAGACGCTACAACAGGGGTCACACTGAAGCTTTCTTT. Filled out from reference TRBV30 and TRBJ1-1, the complete variable domain reads SQTIHQWPATLVQPVGSPLSLECTVEGTSNPNLYWYRQAAGRGLQLLFYSVGIGQISSEVPQNLSASRPQDRQFILSSKKLLLSDSGFYLCAWRRYNRGHTEAFFGQGTRLTVV.

J is TRBJ2-5 and V is TRBV10-1; the D gene is possibly TRBD2 (5 bases). The DNA end is more similar to TRBJ2-7, so the J call may be wrong. This CDR3 spans 15 amino acids. Germline CDR1 reads WNHNN; CDR2 reads SYGVQD (reference sequence). CDR3 in amino acids: CASSESTRVGAEQYF. CDR3 in DNA: TGCGCCAGCAGTGAGTCTACGAGGGTAGGAGCCGAGCAGTACTTC.

The chain uses TRBV30 and TRBJ1-5; D call uncertain. Germline values: CDR1 GTSNPN, CDR2 SVGIG (reference sequence). The CDR3 sequence is 20 residues long. V was shortened by 8 bases and J by 1 base, with 33 bases between the two germline ends. CDR3 residues: CAGNLGRAVRPIRSNQPQHF. DNA for the CDR3: TGTGCCGGAAACCTTGGGAGGGCAGTCCGGCCTATTAGGAGCAATCAGCCCCAGCATTTT. Full variable domain (rest looked up from reference TRBV30 and TRBJ1-5): SQTIHQWPATLVQPVGSPLSLECTVEGTSNPNLYWYRQAAGRGLQLLFYSVGIGQISSEVPQNLSASRPQDRQFILSSKKLLLSDSGFYLCAGNLGRAVRPIRSNQPQHFGDGTRLSIL.

V gene TRBV11-1 combines with J gene TRBJ2-2, with TRBD2 matching 9 bases. The germline V gene has CDR1 SGHAT and CDR2 FQDESV (reference sequence). The length of the CDR3 is 16 residues. The trim removed 9 bases at V and 0 bases at J, leaving 8 bases unmatched. The CDR3 is CARRLAENPNTGELFF. The CDR3 DNA follows: TGTGCCAGGAGACTAGCGGAGAATCCGAACACCGGGGAGCTGTTTTTT. Looking up the rest from reference TRBV11-1 and TRBJ2-2 gives the full variable domain: EAEVAQSPRYKITEKSQAVAFWCDPISGHATLYWYRQILGQGPELLVQFQDESVVDDSQLPKDRFSAERLKGVDSTLKIQPAELGDSAMYLCARRLAENPNTGELFFGEGSRLTVL.

This rearrangement joins TRBV18 to TRBJ2-7, with D tentatively TRBD1 (6 bases). The CDR3 sequence is 14 residues long. Germline CDR1 is KGHSH and CDR2 is LQKENI. The V end lost 6 bases, the J end lost 0 bases, and 12 bases lay between the germline ends. The CDR3 here is CASSPGHSSYEQYF. DNA for the CDR3: TGTGCCAGCTCTCCGGGACATAGCTCCTACGAGCAGTACTTC.

The chain recombines TRBV6-1 with TRBJ1-1, with D uncertain. The CDR3 extends over 15 amino acids. Germline CDR1 and CDR2: MNHNS and SASEGT. V lost 5 bases to trimming and J lost 0 bases, with 13 bases between them. The CDR3 is CASSPRVEMNTEAFF. CDR3 in DNA: TGTGCCAGCAGTCCCCGAGTGGAGATGAACACTGAAGCTTTCTTT.

This chain uses TRBV4-1 with TRBJ1-1, with D possibly being TRBD1 (6 bases). V lost 3 bases to trimming and J lost 6 bases, with 23 bases between them. Germline lookup yields CDR1 MGHRA and CDR2 YSYEKL. The CDR3 is made up of 17 amino acids. The CDR3 is CASSHPSLGGASAEAFF. The CDR3 DNA reads TGCGCCAGCAGCCATCCCTCCCTCGGGGGGGCGAGCGCTGAAGCTTTCTTT.

The genes are TRBV28 and TRBJ1-1; TRBD1 is a possible D gene (5 bases). V gave up 10 bases and J gave up 4 bases, with 16 bases separating them. This CDR3 contains 13 residues. Germline values: CDR1 MDHEN, CDR2 SYDVKM. CDR3 coding DNA: TGTGCCACCCTCCCGGGACTAGGCACTGAAGCTTTCTTT. Its protein product is CATLPGLGTEAFF.

The count of this clone is one. V and J are TRBV18 and TRBJ2-1, with D maybe TRBD1 (6 bases). Germline CDR1 and CDR2: KGHSH and LQKENI. V lost 2 bases and J lost 5, with 10 bases in between. CDR3 length equals 14 residues. DNA for the CDR3: TGTGCCAGCTCACCAAATTCAGGGGACAATGAGCAGTTCTTC. Translation gives CASSPNSGDNEQFF.

V usage is TRBV7-3 and J usage is TRBJ2-3; D is ambiguous. In germline, CDR1 is SGHTA, CDR2 FQGTGA. V lost 2 bases to trimming and J lost 6 bases, with 9 bases between them. There are 13 residues in the CDR3. The CDR3 coding sequence is TGTGCCAGCAGCTTAGTTTCCTCGGATACGCAGTATTTT. Protein product: CASSLVSSDTQYF.

This clone has a handful of counts. The chain couples TRBV27 to TRBJ1-5; tentative D call: TRBD1 (5 bases). The CDR3 consists of 15 residues. Germline V gene data show CDR1 as MNHEY and CDR2 as SMNVEV (reference sequence). The V gene lost 5 bases and the J gene lost 9 bases, with 20 bases spanning the gap. The CDR3 region has the DNA TGTGCCAGCAGTCCACGGGGGGGGTCAGGGCGGCCCCAGCATTTT. Translating it yields CASSPRGGSGRPQHF.

The J gene is TRBJ1-1, the V gene TRBV5-1, with D unclear. Per the germline V gene, CDR1 is SGHRS and CDR2 is YFSETQ. V was clipped by 5 bases and J by 4 bases, with 6 bases between them. The CDR3 sequence is 11 residues long. CDR3 protein: CASSDSTEAFF. CDR3 coding DNA: TGCGCCAGCAGTGACTCCACTGAAGCTTTCTTT.

The chain couples TRBV21-1 to TRBJ1-1; no check of the table's D call, TRBD1, against the DNA was made. TRBV21-1 is a known pseudogene. The CDR3 sequence is 14 residues long. CDR3 nucleotide sequence: TGTGCCAGCAGCAACAGGGGTAACAACACTGAAGCTTTCTTT. Its translation: CASSNRGNNTEAFF.

The V and J genes are TRBV5-1 and TRBJ2-1, with 7 bases identical to TRBD2. Per the germline V gene, CDR1 is SGHRS and CDR2 is YFSETQ. Germline trimming cut 0 bases from V and 0 bases from J; bases unmatched to any gene: 6. The CDR3 has 17 amino acids. CDR3 protein: CASSLEVTSPSYNEQFF. The CDR3 DNA reads TGCGCCAGCAGCTTGGAGGTGACTAGCCCCTCCTACAATGAGCAGTTCTTC. Together with reference TRBV5-1 and TRBJ2-1, the CDR3 gives the full variable domain: KAGVTQTPRYLIKTRGQQVTLSCSPISGHRSVSWYQQTPGQGLQFLFEYFSETQRNKGNFPGRFSGRQFSNSRSEMNVSTLELGDSALYLCASSLEVTSPSYNEQFFGPGTRLTVL.

The chain couples TRBV9 to TRBJ1-1; tentative D call: TRBD1 (5 bases). This CDR3 is 14 amino acids long. Germline V gene lookup returns CDR1 SGDLS and CDR2 YYNGEE. The ends were cut back, 0 bases at V and 4 bases at J, with 10 bases in the middle. Written as DNA, the CDR3 is TGTGCCAGCAGCGTAGGCGGCAGGGCCACTGAAGCTTTCTTT. This encodes CASSVGGRATEAFF.

The chain employs TRBV4-1 and TRBJ1-4; 8 positions agree with TRBD1. The CDR3 consists of 16 residues. V trimming: 1 base; J trimming: 8 bases; junction bases outside the gene matches: 9. Per the germline V gene, CDR1 is MGHRA and CDR2 is YSYEKL. CDR3 coding DNA: TGCGCCAGCAGCCAAGTTTGGACAGGGCGAGAAGAAAAACTGTTTTTT. It specifies CASSQVWTGREEKLFF.

This clone was counted a few times. V and J are TRBV10-1 and TRBJ2-5; TRBD2 agrees at 15 bases. With 6 bases clipped from V and 5 bases from J, the junction kept 4 bases outside the gene matches. CDR3 length: 15 amino acids. Germline V gene sequence: CDR1 WNHNN, CDR2 SYGVQD (reference sequence). Here the CDR3 reads CASSDGLAGGETQYF. Here the CDR3 DNA reads TGCGCCAGCAGCGATGGACTAGCGGGGGGGGAGACCCAGTACTTC.

Note on this clone: The junction departs from germline at one end; a sequencing error may be responsible. The chain recombines TRBV6-5 with TRBJ2-7, with 12 bases aligning to TRBD2. This CDR3 comprises 13 residues. The germline gives CDR1 MNHEY, CDR2 SVGAGI. For the CDR3, the DNA is TGTGCCAGCAGTTTCGAAAGACTAGCGGGGGCGATCTTC. This sequence encodes CASSFERLAGAIF.

The V and J genes are TRBV5-1 and TRBJ2-7; maybe TRBD1 (5 bases). Trimming stripped 1 base from V and 6 bases from J, with 14 bases between. Germline lookup yields CDR1 SGHRS and CDR2 YFSETQ. This CDR3 comprises 14 residues. The DNA for the CDR3 is TGCGCCAGCAGCTTGAGGCAGGGTCGCGCCGAGCAGTACTTC. Its protein product is CASSLRQGRAEQYF.

The chain is built from TRBV5-1 and TRBJ1-4, with D possibly matching TRBD1 (5 bases). Trimming cost V 3 bases and J 1 base, with 10 bases left between them. Germline-derived CDR1 and CDR2 are SGHRS and YFSETQ. The CDR3 extends over 15 amino acids. The CDR3 region is CASSYLQGTNEKLFF. The CDR3 DNA sequence: TGCGCCAGCAGCTATCTGCAGGGAACTAATGAAAAACTGTTTTTT.

The chain joins TRBV30 to TRBJ1-1; TRBD1 might be the D (6 bases). V lost 5 bases, J lost 5 bases, and 18 bases lay in between. Germline V CDR1 and CDR2: GTSNPN, SVGIG (reference sequence). The CDR3 has 14 amino acids. CDR3 sequence (DNA): TGTGCCTGGGGAAGGTGGGACACCAAGACTGAAGCTTTCTTT. The encoded protein is CAWGRWDTKTEAFF. Full variable domain (rest looked up from reference TRBV30 and TRBJ1-1): SQTIHQWPATLVQPVGSPLSLECTVEGTSNPNLYWYRQAAGRGLQLLFYSVGIGQISSEVPQNLSASRPQDRQFILSSKKLLLSDSGFYLCAWGRWDTKTEAFFGQGTRLTVV.